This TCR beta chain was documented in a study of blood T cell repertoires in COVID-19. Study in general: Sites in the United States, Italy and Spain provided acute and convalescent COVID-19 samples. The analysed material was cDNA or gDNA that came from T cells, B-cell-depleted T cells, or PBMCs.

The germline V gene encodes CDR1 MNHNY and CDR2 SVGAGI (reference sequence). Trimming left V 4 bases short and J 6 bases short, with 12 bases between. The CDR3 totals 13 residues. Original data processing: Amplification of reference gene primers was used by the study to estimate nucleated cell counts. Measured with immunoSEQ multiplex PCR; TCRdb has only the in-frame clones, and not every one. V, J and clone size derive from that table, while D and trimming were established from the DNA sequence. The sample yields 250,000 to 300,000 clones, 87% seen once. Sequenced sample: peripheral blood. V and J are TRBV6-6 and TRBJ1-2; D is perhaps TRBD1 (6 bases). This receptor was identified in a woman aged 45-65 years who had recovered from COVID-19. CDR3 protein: CASSLDRADGYTF. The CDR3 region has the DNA TGTGCCAGCAGTTTGGACAGAGCGGATGGCTACACCTTC.